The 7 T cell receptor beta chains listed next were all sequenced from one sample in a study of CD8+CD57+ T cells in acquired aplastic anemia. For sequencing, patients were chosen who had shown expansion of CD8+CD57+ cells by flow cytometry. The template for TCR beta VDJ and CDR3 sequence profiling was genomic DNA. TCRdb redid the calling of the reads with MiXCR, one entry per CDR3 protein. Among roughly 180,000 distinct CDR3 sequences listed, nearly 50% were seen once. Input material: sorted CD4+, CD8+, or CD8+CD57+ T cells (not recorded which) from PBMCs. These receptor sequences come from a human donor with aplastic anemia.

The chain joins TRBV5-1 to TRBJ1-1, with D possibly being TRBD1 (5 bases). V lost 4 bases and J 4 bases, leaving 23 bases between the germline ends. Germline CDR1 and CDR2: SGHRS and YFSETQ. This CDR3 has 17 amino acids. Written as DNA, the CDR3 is TGCGCCAGCAGCCCCGAGGGGTTTCGATCATTATTCACTGAAGCTTTCTTT. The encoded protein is CASSPEGFRSLFTEAFF.

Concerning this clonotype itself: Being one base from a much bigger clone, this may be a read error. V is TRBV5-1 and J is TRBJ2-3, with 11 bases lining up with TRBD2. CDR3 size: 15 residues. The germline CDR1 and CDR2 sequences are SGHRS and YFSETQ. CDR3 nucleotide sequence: TGCGCCAGCAGCAGCATAGCGGGAGGGACAGAGACGCAGTATTTT. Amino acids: CASSSIAGGTETQYF.

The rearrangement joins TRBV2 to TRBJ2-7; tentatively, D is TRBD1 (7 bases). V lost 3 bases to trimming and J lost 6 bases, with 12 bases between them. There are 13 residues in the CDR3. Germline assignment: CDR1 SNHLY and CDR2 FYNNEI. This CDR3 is CASSDQGGGEQYF. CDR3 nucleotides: TGTGCCAGCAGTGATCAGGGGGGCGGCGAGCAGTACTTC.

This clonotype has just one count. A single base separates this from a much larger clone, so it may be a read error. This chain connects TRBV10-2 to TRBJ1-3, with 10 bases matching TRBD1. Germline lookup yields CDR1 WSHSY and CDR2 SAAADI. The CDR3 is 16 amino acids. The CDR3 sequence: CASKGTGELAGDTIYF. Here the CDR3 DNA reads TGCGCCAGCAAGGGGACAGGGGAGTTGGCTGGAGACACCATATATTTT.

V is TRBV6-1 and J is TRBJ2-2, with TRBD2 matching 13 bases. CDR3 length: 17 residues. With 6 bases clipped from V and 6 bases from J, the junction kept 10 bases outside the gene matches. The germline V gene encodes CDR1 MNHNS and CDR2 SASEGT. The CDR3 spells CASSQSLAGGQAGELFF. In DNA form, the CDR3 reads TGTGCCAGCAGCCAATCACTAGCGGGGGGGCAGGCCGGGGAGCTGTTTTTT.

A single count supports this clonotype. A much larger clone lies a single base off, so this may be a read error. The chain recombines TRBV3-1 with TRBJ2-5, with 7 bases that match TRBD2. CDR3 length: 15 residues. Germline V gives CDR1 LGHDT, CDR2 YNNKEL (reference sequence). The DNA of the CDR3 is TGTGCCAGCAGTCTTCTAGCGGACCGACAAGGGACCCAGTACTTC. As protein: CASSLLADRQGTQYF.

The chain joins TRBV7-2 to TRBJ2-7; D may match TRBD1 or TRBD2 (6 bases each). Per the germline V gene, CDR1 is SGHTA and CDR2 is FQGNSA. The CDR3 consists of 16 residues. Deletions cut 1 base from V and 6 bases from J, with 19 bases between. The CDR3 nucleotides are TGTGCCAGCAGCTTAGGGGCTAGCCTCGGAGGGGGCGAGCAGTACTTC. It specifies CASSLGASLGGGEQYF. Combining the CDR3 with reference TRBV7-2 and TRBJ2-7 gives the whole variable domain GAGVSQSPSNKVTEKGKDVELRCDPISGHTALYWYRQSLGQGLEFLIYFQGNSAPDKSGLPSDRFSAERTGGSVSTLTIQRTQQEDSAVYLCASSLGASLGGGEQYFGPGTRLTVT.